This record looks at one T cell receptor beta chain sequence and its context. This record belongs to a study of blood T cell repertoires in COVID-19. In the study overall: Specimens from acute and convalescent COVID-19 originated in the United States, Italy and Spain.

Deletions cut 6 bases from V and 1 base from J, with 15 bases between. Per the germline V gene, CDR1 is MNHEY and CDR2 is SMNVEV (reference sequence). The CDR3 has 15 amino acids. Assay: immunoSEQ multiplex PCR; the TCRdb copy retains only in-frame clones and omits some. The data hold 90,000 to 120,000 clones, with roughly nine tenths observed a single time. The clonotype comes from a man aged 55 to 69 with acute or convalescent COVID-19. The V and J genes are TRBV27 and TRBJ1-2; no clear D. Sequencing used peripheral blood. CDR3 protein: CASSTFAGDNYGYTF. The CDR3 bases are TGTGCCAGCAGCACCTTCGCCGGGGATAACTATGGCTACACCTTC.